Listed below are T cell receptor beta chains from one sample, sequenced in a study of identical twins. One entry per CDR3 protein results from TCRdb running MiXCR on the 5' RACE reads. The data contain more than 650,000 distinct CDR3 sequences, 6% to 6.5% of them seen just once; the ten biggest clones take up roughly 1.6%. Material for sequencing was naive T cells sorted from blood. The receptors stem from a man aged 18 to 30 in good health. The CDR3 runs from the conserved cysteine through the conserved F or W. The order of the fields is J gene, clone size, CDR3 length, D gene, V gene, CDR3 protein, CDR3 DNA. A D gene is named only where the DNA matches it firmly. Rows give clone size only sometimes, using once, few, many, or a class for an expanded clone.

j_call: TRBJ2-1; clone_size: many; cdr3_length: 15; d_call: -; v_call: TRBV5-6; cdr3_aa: CASSLSRDSPNEQFF; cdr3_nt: TGTGCCAGCAGCTTGTCGCGGGACAGCCCCAATGAGCAGTTCTTC
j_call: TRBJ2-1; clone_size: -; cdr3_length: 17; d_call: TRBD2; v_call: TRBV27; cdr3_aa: CASSLLSLTSEYNEQFF; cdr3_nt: TGTGCCAGCAGTTTATTATCCCTGACTAGCGAGTACAATGAGCAGTTCTTC
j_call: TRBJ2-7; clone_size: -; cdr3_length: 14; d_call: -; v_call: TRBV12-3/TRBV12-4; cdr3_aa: CASSLAAETYEQYF; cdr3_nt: TGTGCCAGCAGTTTAGCGGCAGAAACCTACGAGCAGTACTTC
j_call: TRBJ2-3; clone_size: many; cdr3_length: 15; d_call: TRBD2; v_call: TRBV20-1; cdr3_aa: CSARMAREGRDTQYF; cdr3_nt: TGCAGTGCTAGAATGGCGAGGGAGGGCCGAGATACGCAGTATTTT
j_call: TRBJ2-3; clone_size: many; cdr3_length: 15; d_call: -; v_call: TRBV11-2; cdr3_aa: CASSLVRGPEDTQYF; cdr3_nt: TGTGCCAGCAGCTTAGTTCGCGGCCCGGAGGATACGCAGTATTTT
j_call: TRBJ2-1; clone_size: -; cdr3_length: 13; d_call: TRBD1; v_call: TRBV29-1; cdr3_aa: CSARTGPLNEQFF; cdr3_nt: TGCAGCGCCAGGACAGGCCCCTTAAATGAGCAGTTCTTC
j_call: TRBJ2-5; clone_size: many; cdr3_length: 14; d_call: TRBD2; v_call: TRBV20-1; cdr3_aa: CSARAGTNQETQYF; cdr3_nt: TGCAGTGCTAGAGCTGGGACTAATCAAGAGACCCAGTACTTC
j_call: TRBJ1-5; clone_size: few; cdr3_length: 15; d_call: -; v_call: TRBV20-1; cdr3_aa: CSASPVFLSNQPQHF; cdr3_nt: TGCAGTGCTAGCCCCGTGTTCCTGAGCAATCAGCCCCAGCATTTT
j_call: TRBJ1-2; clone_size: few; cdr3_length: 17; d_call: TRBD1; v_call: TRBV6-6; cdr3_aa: CASSARGTGSQKGASTF; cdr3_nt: TGTGCCAGCAGTGCCCGTGGGACAGGGTCTCAGAAAGGGGCGAGCACCTTC
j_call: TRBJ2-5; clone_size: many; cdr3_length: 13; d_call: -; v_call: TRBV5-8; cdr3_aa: CASSFGGYETQYF; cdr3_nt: TGTGCCAGCAGCTTTGGAGGGTACGAGACCCAGTACTTC
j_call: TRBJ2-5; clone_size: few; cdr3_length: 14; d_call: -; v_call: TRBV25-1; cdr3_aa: CASSDMGSQETQYF; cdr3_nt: TGTGCCAGCAGTGATATGGGTTCCCAAGAGACCCAGTACTTC
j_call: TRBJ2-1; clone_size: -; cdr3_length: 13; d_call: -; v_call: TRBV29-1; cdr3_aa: CSVEAVNYNEQFF; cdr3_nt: TGCAGCGTTGAAGCGGTGAACTACAATGAGCAGTTCTTC
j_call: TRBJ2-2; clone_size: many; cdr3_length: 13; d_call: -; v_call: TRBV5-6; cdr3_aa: CASSLRGSGELFF; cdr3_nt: TGTGCCAGCAGCCTAAGGGGCTCCGGGGAGCTGTTTTTT
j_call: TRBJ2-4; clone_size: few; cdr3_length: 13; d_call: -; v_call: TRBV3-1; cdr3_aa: CASSQEDKNIQYF; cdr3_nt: TGTGCCAGCAGCCAAGAAGACAAAAACATTCAGTACTTC
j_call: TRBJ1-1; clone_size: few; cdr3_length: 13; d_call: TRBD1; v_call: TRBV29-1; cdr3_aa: CSVGQGVSTEAFF; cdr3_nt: TGCAGCGTGGGACAGGGAGTGAGCACTGAAGCTTTCTTT
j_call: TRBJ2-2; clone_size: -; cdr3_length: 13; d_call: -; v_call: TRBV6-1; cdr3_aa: CASSGPPTGELFF; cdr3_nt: TGTGCCAGCAGCGGGCCCCCCACCGGGGAGCTGTTTTTT
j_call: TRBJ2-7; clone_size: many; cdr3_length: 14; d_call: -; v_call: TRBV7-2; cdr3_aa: CASSFDRITYEQYF; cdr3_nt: TGTGCCAGCAGCTTTGACAGGATTACCTACGAGCAGTACTTC
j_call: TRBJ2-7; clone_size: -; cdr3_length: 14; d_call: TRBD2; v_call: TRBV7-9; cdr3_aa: CASSFSGGWGEQYF; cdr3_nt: TGTGCCAGCAGCTTCTCGGGAGGGTGGGGCGAGCAGTACTTC
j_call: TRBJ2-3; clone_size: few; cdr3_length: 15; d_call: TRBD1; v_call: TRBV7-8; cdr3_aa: CASSVDRGFTDTQYF; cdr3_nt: TGTGCCAGCAGCGTAGACAGGGGGTTCACAGATACGCAGTATTTT
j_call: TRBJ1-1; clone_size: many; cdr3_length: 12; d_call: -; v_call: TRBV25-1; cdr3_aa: CASSEIGVGAFF; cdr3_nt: TGTGCCAGCAGTGAAATCGGGGTCGGAGCTTTCTTT
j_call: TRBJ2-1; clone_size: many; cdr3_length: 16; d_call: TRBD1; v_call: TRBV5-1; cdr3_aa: CASSLDRTGRGNEQFF; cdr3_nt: TGCGCCAGCAGCTTGGACAGGACAGGCAGAGGCAATGAGCAGTTCTTC
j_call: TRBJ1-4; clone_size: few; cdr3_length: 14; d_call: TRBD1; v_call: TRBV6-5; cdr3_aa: CASSYRGPDEKLFF; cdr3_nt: TGTGCCAGCAGTTACAGGGGGCCCGATGAAAAACTGTTTTTT
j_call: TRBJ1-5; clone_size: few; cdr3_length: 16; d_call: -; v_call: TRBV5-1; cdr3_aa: CASSLEGRFGNQPQHF; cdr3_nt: TGCGCCAGCAGCTTGGAGGGACGATTTGGCAATCAGCCCCAGCATTTT
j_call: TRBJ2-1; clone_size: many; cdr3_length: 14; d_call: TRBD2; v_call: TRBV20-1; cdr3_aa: CSAEVSSGSFEQFF; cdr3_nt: TGCAGTGCAGAGGTGTCTAGCGGGAGTTTTGAGCAGTTCTTC
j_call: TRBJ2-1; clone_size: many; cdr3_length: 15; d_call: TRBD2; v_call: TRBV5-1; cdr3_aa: CASSAGVGSYNEQFF; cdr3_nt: TGCGCCAGCAGCGCGGGAGTAGGCTCCTACAATGAGCAGTTCTTC
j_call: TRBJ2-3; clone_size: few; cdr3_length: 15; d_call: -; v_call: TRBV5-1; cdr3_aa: CASSRVGGFTDTQYF; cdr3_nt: TGCGCCAGCAGCCGAGTCGGGGGATTCACAGATACGCAGTATTTT
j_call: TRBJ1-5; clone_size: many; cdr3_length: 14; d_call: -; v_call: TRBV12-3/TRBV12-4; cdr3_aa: CASREQGLNQPQHF; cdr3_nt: TGTGCCAGCAGGGAGCAGGGCCTTAATCAGCCCCAGCATTTT
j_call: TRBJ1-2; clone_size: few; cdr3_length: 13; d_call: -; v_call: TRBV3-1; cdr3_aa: CASSSEKTRGYTF; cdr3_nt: TGTGCCAGCAGCTCTGAGAAGACAAGGGGCTACACCTTC
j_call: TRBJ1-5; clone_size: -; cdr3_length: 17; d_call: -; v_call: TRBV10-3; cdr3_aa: CAISESSRGGPNQPQHF; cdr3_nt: TGTGCCATCAGTGAGTCGAGTAGGGGGGGCCCCAATCAGCCCCAGCATTTT
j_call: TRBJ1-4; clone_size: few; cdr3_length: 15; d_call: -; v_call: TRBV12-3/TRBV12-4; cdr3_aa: CASSLDGETNEKLFF; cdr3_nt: TGTGCCAGCAGTTTAGACGGCGAAACTAATGAAAAACTGTTTTTT
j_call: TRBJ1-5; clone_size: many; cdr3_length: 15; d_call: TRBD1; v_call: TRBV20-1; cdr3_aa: CSASSTGRDNQPQHF; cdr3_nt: TGCAGTGCTAGCTCGACAGGGAGAGACAATCAGCCCCAGCATTTT
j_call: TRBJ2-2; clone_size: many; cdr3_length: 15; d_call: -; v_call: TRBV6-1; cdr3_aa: CASSEWQANTGELFF; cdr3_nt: TGTGCCAGCAGTGAGTGGCAGGCGAACACCGGGGAGCTGTTTTTT
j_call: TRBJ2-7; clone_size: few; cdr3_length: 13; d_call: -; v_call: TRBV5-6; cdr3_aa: CASSRGGYYEQYF; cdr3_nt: TGTGCCAGCAGCCGGGGCGGGTATTACGAGCAGTACTTC
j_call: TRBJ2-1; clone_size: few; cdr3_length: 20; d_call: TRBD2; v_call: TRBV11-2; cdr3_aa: CASSLLAGGPGLGKYNEQFF; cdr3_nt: TGTGCCAGCAGCTTGTTAGCGGGAGGGCCGGGATTAGGCAAATACAATGAGCAGTTCTTC
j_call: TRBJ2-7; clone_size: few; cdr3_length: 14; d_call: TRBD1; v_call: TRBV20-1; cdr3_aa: CSATPGTGLVGQYF; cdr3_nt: TGCAGTGCTACCCCCGGGACAGGGTTGGTGGGGCAGTACTTC
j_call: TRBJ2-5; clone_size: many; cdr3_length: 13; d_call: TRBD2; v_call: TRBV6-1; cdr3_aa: CASSRTSPETQYF; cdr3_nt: TGTGCCAGCAGTCGGACTAGCCCGGAGACCCAGTACTTC
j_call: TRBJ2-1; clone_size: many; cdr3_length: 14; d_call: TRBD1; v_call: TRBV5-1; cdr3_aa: CASSTGQGGNEQFF; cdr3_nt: TGCGCCAGCAGCACGGGACAGGGAGGCAATGAGCAGTTCTTC
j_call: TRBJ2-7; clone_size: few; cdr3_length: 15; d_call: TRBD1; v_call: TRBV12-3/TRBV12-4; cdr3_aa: CASSSAGTGAGEQYF; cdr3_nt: TGTGCCAGCAGTTCGGCCGGGACAGGGGCGGGCGAGCAGTACTTC
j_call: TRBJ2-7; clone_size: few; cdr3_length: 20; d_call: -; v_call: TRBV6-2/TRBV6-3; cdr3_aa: CASSYSNRTRTSRSVSEQYF; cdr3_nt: TGTGCCAGCAGTTACTCGAATCGGACCCGGACGTCCCGTTCTGTGTCCGAGCAGTACTTC
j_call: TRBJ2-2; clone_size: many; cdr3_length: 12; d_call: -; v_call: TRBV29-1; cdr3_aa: CSAGQNTGELFF; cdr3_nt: TGCAGCGCAGGCCAGAACACCGGGGAGCTGTTTTTT
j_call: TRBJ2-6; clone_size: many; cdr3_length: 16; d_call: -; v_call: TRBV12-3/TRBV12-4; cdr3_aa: CASRGIGESGANVLTF; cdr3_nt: TGTGCCAGCAGGGGTATAGGGGAGTCTGGGGCCAACGTCCTGACTTTC
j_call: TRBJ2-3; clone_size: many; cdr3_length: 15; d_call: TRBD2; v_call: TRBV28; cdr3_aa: CASSIAGGGTDTQYF; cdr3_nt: TGTGCCAGCAGCATAGCGGGAGGAGGTACAGATACGCAGTATTTT
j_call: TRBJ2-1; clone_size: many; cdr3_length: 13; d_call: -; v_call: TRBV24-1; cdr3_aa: CATSDTPYNEQFF; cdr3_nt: TGTGCCACCAGTGACACCCCCTACAATGAGCAGTTCTTC
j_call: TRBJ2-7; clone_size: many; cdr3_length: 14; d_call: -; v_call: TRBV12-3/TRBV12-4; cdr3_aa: CASSFQGRYYEQYF; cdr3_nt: TGTGCCAGCAGTTTCCAAGGGCGGTACTACGAGCAGTACTTC
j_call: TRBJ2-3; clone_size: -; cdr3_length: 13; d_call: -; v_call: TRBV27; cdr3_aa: CASSLFWEDRQYF; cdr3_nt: TGTGCCAGCAGTTTATTTTGGGAGGATAGGCAGTATTTT
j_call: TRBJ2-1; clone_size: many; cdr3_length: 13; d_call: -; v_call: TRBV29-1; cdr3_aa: CSVVLTGNNEQFF; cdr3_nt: TGCAGCGTTGTTCTGACTGGTAACAATGAGCAGTTCTTC
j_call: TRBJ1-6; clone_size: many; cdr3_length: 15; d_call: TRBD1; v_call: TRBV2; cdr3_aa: CASSAVTGGHSPLHF; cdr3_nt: TGTGCCAGCAGTGCGGTGACAGGGGGTCATTCACCCCTCCACTTT
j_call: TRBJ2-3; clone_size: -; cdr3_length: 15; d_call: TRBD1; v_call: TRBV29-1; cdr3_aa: CSVEVGTARTDTQYF; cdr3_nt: TGCAGCGTTGAAGTGGGGACAGCCCGCACAGATACGCAGTATTTT
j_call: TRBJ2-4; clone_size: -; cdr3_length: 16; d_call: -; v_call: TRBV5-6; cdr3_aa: CASSPRDVGPKNIQYF; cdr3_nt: TGTGCCAGCAGCCCCCGGGACGTGGGACCCAAAAACATTCAGTACTTC
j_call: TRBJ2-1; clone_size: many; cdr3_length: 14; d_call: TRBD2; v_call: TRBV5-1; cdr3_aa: CASTKAGGYDEQFF; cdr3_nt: TGCGCCAGCACAAAAGCGGGAGGGTACGATGAGCAGTTCTTC
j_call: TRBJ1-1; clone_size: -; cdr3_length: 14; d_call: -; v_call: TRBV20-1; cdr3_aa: CSARVAGRNTEAFF; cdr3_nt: TGCAGTGCTAGAGTGGCAGGGCGGAACACTGAAGCTTTCTTT
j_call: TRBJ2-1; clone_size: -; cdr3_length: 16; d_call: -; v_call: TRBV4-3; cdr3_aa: CASSQGSTRPYNEQFF; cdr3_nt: TGCGCCAGCAGCCAAGGGTCGACTAGACCCTACAATGAGCAGTTCTTC
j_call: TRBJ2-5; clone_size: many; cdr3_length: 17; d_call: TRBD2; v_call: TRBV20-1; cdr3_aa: CSAKPLGLAGGKETQYF; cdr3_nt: TGCAGTGCTAAACCCCTGGGACTAGCGGGAGGGAAAGAGACCCAGTACTTC
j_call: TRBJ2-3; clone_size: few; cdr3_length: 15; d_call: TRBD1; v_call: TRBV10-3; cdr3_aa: CAISRGRVNADTQYF; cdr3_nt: TGTGCCATCAGTAGGGGGCGGGTAAATGCAGATACGCAGTATTTT
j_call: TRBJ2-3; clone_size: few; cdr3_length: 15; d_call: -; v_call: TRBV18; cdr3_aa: CASSPPPTGTDTQYF; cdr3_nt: TGTGCCAGCTCACCACCGCCGACCGGCACAGATACGCAGTATTTT